Listed here are 9 T cell receptor beta chains from one sample, sequenced in a study of T cell responses to AZD1222 COVID-19 vaccine (dated by TCRdb to about 2021). Reading the label with the study, this specimen's time point is: baseline before first vaccination. Receptors were amplified or captured by the immunoSEQ multiplex PCR assay. TCRdb retrieved this table from immuneACCESS and kept in-frame rearrangements only. Not all clones are present; in checked studies, unresolved V genes account for under half, and no reason is known for the remainder. For this sample the table gives 82,000 or so clones, of which approximately 90% were detected only once. Of the sample, 5.2% falls within the top ten clones. Source: peripheral blood, taken on day 0 of AZD1222 vaccination. The origin of the receptors is an adult in good health.

V is TRBV27 and J is TRBJ1-2, with D hard to call. The CDR3 has 15 amino acids. CDR1 is MNHEY, CDR2 SMNVEV, per germline (reference sequence). The germline V and J ends were trimmed by 6 bases and 8 bases, with 22 bases remaining between them. This CDR3 is CASSNIGGQKDGYTF. CDR3 bases: TGTGCCAGCAGCAACATTGGCGGGCAAAAAGACGGCTACACCTTC.

Details on this clone: Relative to the germline gene, one junction end is altered; a read error may explain this. The gene calls are TRBV2 and TRBJ2-2, with TRBD1 identical over 11 bases. From germline, CDR1 is SNHLY and CDR2 FYNNEI. This CDR3 has 16 residues. CDR3 nucleotides: TGTGCCAGCAGTCTTCCCGGGACAGGGGGGACCGAGGAGCTGTTTTTT. It specifies CASSLPGTGGTEELFF.

The V call is TRBV24-1, the J call TRBJ1-1, with D possibly being TRBD1 (5 bases). Deletions cut 3 bases from V and 3 bases from J, with 13 bases between. The germline V gene encodes CDR1 KGHDR and CDR2 SFDVKD. The CDR3 sequence is 15 residues long. The CDR3 protein is CATSDPRDGDTEAFF. CDR3 bases: TGTGCCACCAGTGATCCCCGGGACGGAGACACTGAAGCTTTCTTT.

In DNA form, the CDR3 reads TGTGCCAGCAGCTTGGCAGGGGCTCGGGAGACCCAGTACTTC. Translation gives CASSLAGARETQYF. The gene calls are TRBV5-4 and TRBJ2-5; a weak D match, TRBD1 (6 bases). Germline CDR1 and CDR2: SGHNT and YYREEE (reference sequence). V lost 0 bases, J lost 5 bases, and 11 bases lay in between. This CDR3 spans 14 amino acids.

The rearrangement joins TRBV19 to TRBJ2-7; no clear D gene. The CDR3 is 13 residues long. Germline assignment: CDR1 LNHDA and CDR2 SQIVND (reference sequence). V shed 4 bases and J shed 3 bases, with 10 bases lying between them. As DNA, the CDR3 is TGTGCCAGTAGTAAAGGCCCCAACTACGAGCAGTACTTC. It yields the protein CASSKGPNYEQYF.

This sequence joins TRBV24-1 and TRBJ1-1, with 9 bases that match TRBD1. CDR3 length equals 13 residues. V trimming: 5 bases; J trimming: 6 bases; junction bases outside the gene matches: 3. CDR1 and CDR2 (germline): KGHDR, SFDVKD. DNA of the CDR3: TGTGCCACCAGTGGGGGGACAGGGCCTGAAGCTTTCTTT. Translated, it gives CATSGGTGPEAFF.

The chain uses TRBV18 and TRBJ1-5; no definite D call. V was cut by 0 bases and J by 2 bases, with 8 bases left in between. Germline lookup yields CDR1 KGHSH and CDR2 LQKENI. The CDR3 covers 15 residues. CDR3 nucleotide sequence: TGTGCCAGCTCACCACCGACGGGCCGCAATCAGCCCCAGCATTTT. Translation: CASSPPTGRNQPQHF.

This chain joins TRBV19 and TRBJ2-7, with 9 positions matching TRBD2. The length of the CDR3 is 15 residues. CDR1 is LNHDA, CDR2 SQIVND, per germline (reference sequence). The trim removed 3 bases at V and 2 bases at J, leaving 5 bases unmatched. Written as DNA, the CDR3 is TGTGCCAGTAGTATTGGGCTAGCGGGGACCTACGAGCAGTACTTC. Protein product: CASSIGLAGTYEQYF.

This clone has a single count. CDR3 DNA: TGTGCCAGCAGCTCCCCGGGATATAATTCACCCCTCCACTTT. Translation gives CASSSPGYNSPLHF. The chain has TRBV5-4 and TRBJ1-6; D gene unclear. Germline loops: CDR1 SGHNT, CDR2 YYREEE (reference sequence). This CDR3 has 14 amino acids. Trimming left V 3 bases short and J 4 bases short, with 8 bases between.